This entry lists 25 T cell receptor beta chains sequenced from one sample in a study of human T cells and chemical hapten exposure. TCRdb recomputed calls from the RACE reads with MiXCR, one row per CDR3 protein. The data hold around 120,000 distinct CDR3 sequences, with roughly an eighth observed a single time. Specified time point: patch test 1, 2 weeks after DPC sensitization. Noted treatment: therapeutic diphenylcyclopropenone sensitization with weekly scalp DPC. Source: whole blood, taken in connection with sensitization to the hapten diphenylcyclopropenone (DPC). Receptors originate from a man between 18 and 29 years old with alopecia areata. Some clones in this sample may be carry-over from other donors' samples.

In this sample, this clonotype turned up a few times. The chain recombines TRBV5-1 with TRBJ1-5, with 9 positions matching TRBD1. This CDR3 is built from 15 residues. Per the germline V gene, CDR1 is SGHRS and CDR2 is YFSETQ. Unmatched junction bases numbered 3, after V lost 0 bases and J lost 5 bases. The CDR3 sequence is CASSLEGQGDQPQHF. For the CDR3, the DNA is TGCGCCAGCAGCTTGGAGGGACAGGGCGATCAGCCCCAGCATTTT.

This clonotype was counted only a few times. The chain uses TRBV11-2 and TRBJ2-7; 7 nucleotides line up with TRBD2. The V gene end was trimmed by 3 bases and the J gene end by 0 bases; junction bases not matched to a gene: 11. In germline, CDR1 is SGHAT, CDR2 FQNNGV. The CDR3 totals 17 residues. The CDR3, as DNA: TGTGCCAGCAGCTTCGGACGGTGGGGCGGGGGCTCCTACGAGCAGTACTTC. Translated: CASSFGRWGGGSYEQYF.

This clonotype was found a few times. The chain carries TRBV11-2 and TRBJ1-1; a possible D gene is TRBD1 (5 bases). Germline CDR1 and CDR2: SGHAT and FQNNGV. The germline V and J ends were trimmed by 5 bases and 5 bases, with 18 bases remaining between them. The CDR3 loop spans 15 amino acids. The CDR3 region is CASSPVGGLKTEAFF. DNA of the CDR3: TGTGCCAGCAGCCCCGTTGGGGGGTTAAAGACTGAAGCTTTCTTT.

This clonotype was picked up a small number of times. The rearrangement joins TRBV7-2 to TRBJ2-3; 11 positions match TRBD2. This CDR3 region has 15 residues. The junction had 7 bases not matched to a gene; V was cut back by 7 bases and J by 4 bases. The germline V gene encodes CDR1 SGHTA and CDR2 FQGNSA. The chain's CDR3 is CASNPSGGRADTQYF. The CDR3 DNA reads as TGTGCCAGCAACCCTAGCGGGGGGAGGGCAGATACGCAGTATTTT.

This clonotype was detected ten times or more. The genes are TRBV20-1 and TRBJ1-1; tentative D call: TRBD1 (6 bases). CDR1 DFQATT and CDR2 SNEGSKA come from the germline V gene (reference sequence). The CDR3 spans 12 residues. V gave up 5 bases and J gave up 1 base, with 8 bases separating them. The CDR3 nucleotides read TGCAGTGCTGGACAGTCGAACACTGAAGCTTTCTTT. Its translation: CSAGQSNTEAFF.

The chain combines TRBV4-3 with TRBJ2-7; 7 bases fit TRBD1. V was pared by 0 bases and J by 6 bases, with 5 bases of the junction left unmatched. This CDR3 has 14 residues. Looked up from germline, CDR1 is LGHNA and CDR2 is YSLEER. CDR3 sequence reads: CASSQDRRTGEQYF. The CDR3 region has the DNA TGCGCCAGCAGCCAAGATAGACGGACAGGCGAGCAGTACTTC.

The table lists this clonotype with many counts. The chain uses TRBV6-4 and TRBJ2-3; D might be TRBD2 (5 bases). This CDR3 has 15 amino acids. Germline assignment: CDR1 MRHNA and CDR2 SNTAGT. The V end was cut by 0 bases, the J end by 4 bases, with 11 bases between. CDR3 residues: CASSDSWRSSDTQYF. The CDR3 nucleotides are TGTGCCAGCAGTGACTCATGGAGGTCTTCAGATACGCAGTATTTT.

This rearrangement joins TRBV29-1 to TRBJ2-1; D call uncertain. The CDR3 contains 11 residues. Germline V lookup: CDR1 SQVTM, CDR2 ANQGSEA. The V and J ends lost 6 bases and 1 base respectively, with 4 bases between them. The CDR3 nucleotides read TGCAGCGTCCCTTCCTACAATGAGCAGTTCTTC. Translated, it gives CSVPSYNEQFF.

The J gene is TRBJ2-7, the V gene TRBV9, with D perhaps TRBD1 (6 bases). The CDR3 runs 17 residues. Deletions cut 3 bases from V and 6 bases from J, with 25 bases between. Germline V gene sequence: CDR1 SGDLS, CDR2 YYNGEE. The CDR3 DNA sequence: TGTGCCAGCAGCGCGAATCACAGGGCCCCCATCCCAAGCGAGCAGTACTTC. Encoded protein: CASSANHRAPIPSEQYF.

The rearrangement links TRBV7-6 to TRBJ1-5, with D perhaps TRBD1 (6 bases). Germline V lookup: CDR1 SGHVS, CDR2 FNYEAQ. The germline V and J ends were trimmed by 1 base and 4 bases, with 17 bases remaining between them. This CDR3 contains 17 residues. CDR3 loop: CASSLVPSGVRNQPQHF. CDR3 in DNA: TGTGCCAGCAGCTTAGTCCCTTCAGGGGTCAGGAATCAGCCCCAGCATTTT.

The chain is built from TRBV15 and TRBJ1-4; D gene uncertain. V was pared by 7 bases and J by 7 bases, with 7 bases between. The CDR3 length is 11 residues. Germline loops: CDR1 LNHNV, CDR2 YYDKDF (reference sequence). The CDR3 sequence is CATTSGEKLFF. CDR3 in DNA: TGTGCCACCACCTCAGGTGAAAAACTGTTTTTT.

This clonotype was found a few times. V is TRBV6-2 or TRBV6-3 and J is TRBJ2-7; 8 bases map to TRBD1. The CDR3 sequence is 13 residues long. Germline values: CDR1 MNHEY, CDR2 SVGEGT. V was clipped by 5 bases and J by 3 bases; unmatched bases: 3. Here the CDR3 DNA reads TGTGCCAGCAGTAACGGACAGGGCTACGAGCAGTACTTC. The encoded protein is CASSNGQGYEQYF.

This chain joins TRBV4-3 and TRBJ1-2, with a possible D match to TRBD1 (5 bases). The CDR3 spans 14 residues. The germline V and J ends were trimmed by 4 bases and 4 bases, with 13 bases remaining between them. The germline V gene encodes CDR1 LGHNA and CDR2 YSLEER. CDR3 bases: TGCGCCAGCAGCCGAGACAGAGGGATCTATGGCTACACCTTC. As protein: CASSRDRGIYGYTF.

This clonotype was picked up many times. The chain combines TRBV4-3 with TRBJ2-2; perhaps TRBD1 as D (6 bases). Trimming took off 0 bases at V and 0 bases at J, with 11 bases between the two ends. The CDR3 extends over 17 amino acids. The V gene's germline CDR1 is LGHNA and CDR2 YSLEER. The CDR3 spells CASSQDPGGANTGELFF. CDR3 nucleotide sequence: TGCGCCAGCAGCCAAGACCCTGGGGGCGCGAACACCGGGGAGCTGTTTTTT.

J is TRBJ2-7 and V is TRBV10-3, with TRBD1 identical over 9 bases. V trimming: 7 bases; J trimming: 2 bases; junction bases outside the gene matches: 9. The CDR3 has 15 amino acids. The germline V gene encodes CDR1 ENHRY and CDR2 SYGVKD. The CDR3 reads CAIKPGQGSPYEQYF. The CDR3 DNA sequence: TGTGCCATCAAACCGGGACAGGGATCCCCCTACGAGCAGTACTTC.

This clonotype has ten or more counts. This chain connects TRBV29-1 to TRBJ1-2, with D tentatively TRBD1 (6 bases). V lost 6 bases, J lost 0 bases, and 20 bases lay in between. This CDR3 is built from 16 residues. CDR1 and CDR2 (germline): SQVTM, ANQGSEA. Here the CDR3 reads CSVRGWSGEANYGYTF. In nucleotides, the CDR3 is TGCAGCGTGAGGGGTTGGTCAGGGGAAGCTAACTATGGCTACACCTTC. Using reference TRBV29-1 and TRBJ1-2 for the parts outside the CDR3, the full variable domain is SAVISQKPSRDICQRGTSLTIQCQVDSQVTMMFWYRQQPGQSLTLIATANQGSEATYESGFVIDKFPISRPNLTFSTLTVSNMSPEDSSIYLCSVRGWSGEANYGYTFGSGTRLTVV.

This clonotype has only a few counts. The J gene is TRBJ1-5, the V gene TRBV7-9, with 7 bases that match TRBD1. Germline CDR1 and CDR2: SEHNR and FQNEAQ (reference sequence). The CDR3 spans 14 residues. The trim removed 3 bases at V and 12 bases at J, leaving 11 bases unmatched. CDR3 nucleotides: TGTGCCAGCAGCTTCGAGGGGGCAAATCAGTACCAGCATTTT. Encoded protein: CASSFEGANQYQHF.

This clonotype was observed many times. Here the CDR3 DNA reads TGTGCCAGCAGCTCCGAGGGGAGAAGCTCCTACAATGAGCAGTTCTTC. It is translated as CASSSEGRSSYNEQFF. The chain uses TRBV11-2 and TRBJ2-1; D possibly matches TRBD1 or TRBD2 (5 bases each). V gave up 4 bases and J gave up 0 bases, with 13 bases separating them. CDR1 SGHAT and CDR2 FQNNGV come from the germline V gene. The CDR3 sequence is 16 residues long.

This clonotype was counted ten times or more. The chain recombines TRBV7-3 with TRBJ2-5; D gene unclear. V shed 1 base and J shed 2 bases, with 8 bases lying between them. The CDR3 runs to 14 residues. Germline V gives CDR1 SGHTA, CDR2 FQGTGA. In DNA, the CDR3 is TGTGCCAGCAGCTTAAAGGCCTTTCAAGAGACCCAGTACTTC. The encoded protein is CASSLKAFQETQYF. Full variable domain (remainder filled in from reference TRBV7-3 and TRBJ2-5): GAGVSQTPSNKVTEKGKYVELRCDPISGHTALYWYRQSLGQGPEFLIYFQGTGAADDSGLPNDRFFAVRPEGSVSTLKIQRTERGDSAVYLCASSLKAFQETQYFGPGTRLLVL.

V is TRBV20-1 and J is TRBJ2-3; D call uncertain. V shed 0 bases and J shed 6 bases, with 13 bases lying between them. CDR3 size: 14 residues. From germline, CDR1 is DFQATT and CDR2 SNEGSKA (reference sequence). CDR3 coding DNA: TGCAGTGCTAGAGATTATTTTGGGGTGGATACGCAGTATTTT. Amino acids: CSARDYFGVDTQYF.

This clonotype was recorded a few times. J is TRBJ2-7 and V is TRBV6-5, with 9 bases matching TRBD1. There are 16 residues in the CDR3. The germline V gene has CDR1 MNHEY and CDR2 SVGAGI. The trim removed 5 bases at V and 0 bases at J, leaving 8 bases unmatched. This CDR3 reads CASSNGGTGSSYEQYF. The CDR3 DNA reads TGTGCCAGCAGTAACGGGGGGACAGGGAGCTCCTACGAGCAGTACTTC.

The chain employs TRBV5-4 and TRBJ1-4; D remains ambiguous. Per the germline V gene, CDR1 is SGHNT and CDR2 is YYREEE (reference sequence). With 4 bases removed from V and 6 bases from J, the gap between germline ends came to 10 bases. This CDR3 spans 13 amino acids. CDR3 coding DNA: TGTGCCAGCAGCCACGCCGGGGATGAAAAACTGTTTTTT. Translating gives CASSHAGDEKLFF.

This clonotype was detected ten times or more. The chain is built from TRBV7-2 and TRBJ2-3; 8 bases agree with TRBD2. CDR3 length: 15 amino acids. The germline CDR1 and CDR2 sequences are SGHTA and FQGNSA. Unmatched junction bases numbered 5, after V lost 6 bases and J lost 0 bases. This CDR3 is CASRRGGRSTDTQYF. Here the CDR3 DNA reads TGTGCCAGCAGACGGGGGGGGCGTAGCACAGATACGCAGTATTTT.

The chain recombines TRBV15 with TRBJ1-1; 8 bases line up with TRBD1. The germline V gene has CDR1 LNHNV and CDR2 YYDKDF (reference sequence). The CDR3 sequence is 14 residues long. The junction had 4 bases not matched to a gene; V was cut back by 3 bases and J by 4 bases. CDR3 sequence: CATSRDRAATEAFF. The CDR3 coding sequence is TGTGCCACCAGCAGGGACAGGGCCGCCACTGAAGCTTTCTTT.

This clonotype was observed at least ten times. The chain uses TRBV6-2 or TRBV6-3 and TRBJ1-1, with a possible D match to TRBD1 (6 bases). Germline-derived CDR1 and CDR2 are MNHEY and SVGEGT. V lost 8 bases to trimming and J lost 1 base, with 17 bases between them. There are 15 residues in the CDR3. The CDR3 loop is CASGLHRDPNTEAFF. In DNA, the CDR3 is TGTGCCAGCGGGTTACACAGGGATCCGAACACTGAAGCTTTCTTT.